Listed here are 29 T cell receptor beta chains from one sample, sequenced in a study of T cell clonality in common variable immunodeficiency (dated by TCRdb to 2014 to 2015). Libraries were prepared through the immunoSEQ multiplex PCR assay. What TCRdb holds here is the immuneACCESS table cut down to in-frame rearrangements. Part of the clones is not present; checked against another copy, under half of the missing clones reflect an unresolved V gene, and the others are unexplained. This sample is represented by 75,000 to 85,000 clones, with no singletons among them. The ten largest account for around 0.8% of the sample. Input material: peripheral blood mononuclear cells. These receptors all stem from a person between 18 and 75 years old in good health.

This clone occurred many times. The read finishes 3 residues shy of the CDR3 end, and the germline J gene is used to complete it. The V call is TRBV15, the J call TRBJ2-7; perhaps TRBD1 as D (6 bases). The germline V gene encodes CDR1 LNHNV and CDR2 YYDKDF (reference sequence). Between the trimmed V and J ends, which lost 1 base and 6 bases, there was a span of 16 bases. This CDR3 contains 15 residues. The CDR3 protein is CATSRGQVELVEQYF. The CDR3 bases that were read are TGTGCCACCAGCAGAGGACAGGTTGAGTTGGTCGAG.

This clone was detected ten times or more. The read finishes 3 residues shy of the CDR3 end, and the germline J gene is used to complete it. The chain links TRBV6-2 or TRBV6-3 to TRBJ2-1; 7 positions agree with TRBD2. Trimming cost V 7 bases and J 0 bases; bases outside gene matches: 9. From germline, CDR1 is MNHEY and CDR2 SVGEGT. The CDR3 spans 16 residues. The CDR3 is CASIRHGGSSYNEQFF. Partial CDR3 DNA: TGTGCCAGCATCCGCCACGGCGGGAGCTCCTACAATGAG.

This clone has ten or more counts. The CDR3 bases that were read are TGCAGCGTTGCTGTGGACAGGGCTGACGGGGAG. Translated, it gives CSVAVDRADGE. The CDR3 in full is CSVAVDRADGELFF. The genes are TRBV29-1 and TRBJ2-2; 8 bases are shared with TRBD1. The read falls 3 residues short of the CDR3 end, and the missing part is taken from the germline J gene. The V segment lost 4 bases and the J segment 7 bases; nucleotides outside the gene matches: 8. The CDR3 sequence is 14 residues long. Germline CDR1 SQVTM, CDR2 ANQGSEA.

This clone showed up many times. The CDR3 is CASPWAAGAKNIQYF. The sequenced CDR3 bases are TGTGCCAGCCCCTGGGCCGCGGGGGCCAAAAACATT. The chain combines TRBV5-5 with TRBJ2-4; D is possibly TRBD2 (6 bases). The CDR3 end is not reached by the read, which stops 3 residues before it; the germline J gene fills it in. The germline V and J ends were trimmed by 7 bases and 1 base, with 15 bases remaining between them. The CDR3 is 15 amino acids. Germline V gene sequence: CDR1 SGHKS, CDR2 YYEKEE (reference sequence).

Ten or more counts support this clone. The CDR3 extends 3 residues past the end of the read, so its final part is completed from the germline J gene. The rearrangement links TRBV7-8 to TRBJ2-5; tentatively, D is TRBD1 (6 bases). Between the trimmed V and J ends, which lost 0 bases and 0 bases, there was a span of 11 bases. This CDR3 spans 16 amino acids. Germline V gene data show CDR1 as SGHVS and CDR2 as FQNEAQ. Partial CDR3 DNA: TGTGCCAGCAGCTTAGCTTTAACAGGGCACCAAGAGACC. Protein product: CASSLALTGHQET. The full CDR3 protein reads CASSLALTGHQETQYF.

This clone was seen many times. The read finishes 3 residues shy of the CDR3 end, and the germline J gene is used to complete it. V and J are TRBV6-2 or TRBV6-3 and TRBJ2-3; 7 bases line up with TRBD2. Germline values: CDR1 MNHEY, CDR2 SVGEGT. Unmatched junction bases numbered 10, after V lost 5 bases and J lost 5 bases. The CDR3 spans 15 residues. The CDR3 loop is CASSRREVAGDTQYF. Incomplete CDR3 DNA: TGTGCCAGCAGTCGGCGGGAAGTAGCGGGAGATACG.

To note about this clone: The read ends 3 residues shy of where the CDR3 ends; the end is completed using the germline J gene. The J gene is TRBJ1-2, the V gene TRBV30, with D unclear. This CDR3 is built from 14 residues. Germline V gives CDR1 GTSNPN, CDR2 SVGIG (reference sequence). CDR3 sequence reads: CAWSGWTSGYDYTF. CDR3 bases read: TGTGCCTGGAGTGGATGGACTAGCGGCTACGAC.

This clone showed up many times. Read coverage stops 3 residues before the CDR3 terminus; the germline J gene supplies the remainder. The rearrangement uses TRBV20-1 and TRBJ2-7, with 12 bases lining up with TRBD2. CDR1 DFQATT and CDR2 SNEGSKA come from the germline V gene (reference sequence). V was clipped by 0 bases and J by 4 bases; unmatched bases: 7. CDR3 length equals 16 residues. CDR3 loop: CSARDTGTSGSYEQYF. The sequenced CDR3 bases are TGCAGTGCTAGAGATACAGGGACTAGCGGGTCATACGAG.

In its sample, this clone was seen many times. The missing CDR3 end, 3 residues past where the read stops, is filled in from the germline J gene. The chain links TRBV5-4 to TRBJ2-1; no definite D call. This CDR3 is built from 14 residues. CDR1 is SGHNT and CDR2 is YYREEE in the germline V gene (reference sequence). Trimming left V 4 bases short and J 9 bases short, with 17 bases between. The CDR3 here is CASSPREGFGEQFF. The part of the CDR3 DNA that was read is TGTGCCAGCAGCCCACGTGAAGGTTTTGGTGAG.

This clone has a count of ten or more. The CDR3 end is not reached by the read, which stops 3 residues before it; the germline J gene fills it in. This sequence joins TRBV2 and TRBJ2-1; a possible D gene is TRBD2 (6 bases). V was cut by 4 bases and J by 9 bases, with 19 bases left in between. The V gene's germline CDR1 is SNHLY and CDR2 FYNNEI. This CDR3 comprises 15 residues. CDR3 DNA, as far as it was read: TGTGCCAGCAGTGTCGACAATACGGGGGTGTTTGAG. It yields the protein CASSVDNTGVFE. The full CDR3 reads CASSVDNTGVFEQFF.

This clone was counted at least ten times. The chain's CDR3 is CSACSGSSYEQYF. The CDR3 DNA, read in part, is TGCAGTGCATGTAGCGGGAGCTCCTACGAG. The chain recombines TRBV20-1 with TRBJ2-7; 9 nucleotides match TRBD2. Read data end 3 residues before the CDR3 end; the end is taken from the germline J gene. The germline gives CDR1 DFQATT, CDR2 SNEGSKA (reference sequence). The CDR3 has 13 residues. Trimming cost V 6 bases and J 0 bases; bases outside gene matches: 3.

This clone was picked up many times. The read terminates 3 residues before the CDR3 end, so the remaining end is supplied by the germline J gene. The chain joins TRBV10-3 to TRBJ1-6; 7 nucleotides match TRBD1. The germline gives CDR1 ENHRY, CDR2 SYGVKD. The CDR3 covers 17 residues. With V trimmed by 6 bases and J by 11 bases, 19 bases remained unmatched. CDR3 in amino acids: CAISERGTQGIGAPLHF. The covered CDR3 bases are TGTGCCATCAGCGAGCGGGGGACACAGGGGATCGGGGCACCC.

This clone was observed many times. The junction differs from germline at one of its ends, possibly a read error. The read ends 3 residues early relative to the CDR3; the germline J gene fills the gap. The rearrangement uses TRBV5-1 and TRBJ2-1, with 14 bases identical to TRBD2. Germline V lookup: CDR1 SGHRS, CDR2 YFSETQ. The CDR3 totals 18 residues. The chain's CDR3 is CASSSITGTSGRRNEQFF. The CDR3 DNA, read in part, is TGTGCCAGCAGCTCGATAACTGGGACTAGCGGGAGAAGGAATGAG. Filled out from reference TRBV5-1 and TRBJ2-1, the complete variable domain reads KAGVTQTPRYLIKTRGQQVTLSCSPISGHRSVSWYQQTPGQGLQFLFEYFSETQRNKGNFPGRFSGRQFSNSRSEMNVSTLELGDSALYLCASSSITGTSGRRNEQFFGPGTRLTVL.

The table lists this clone with many counts. The CDR3 bases that were read are TGCAGTGCCACTAGGGGGGGAGGAGAAGAGACC. Translated: CSATRGGGEET. In full, the CDR3 is CSATRGGGEETQYF. The genes are TRBV20-1 and TRBJ2-5; maybe TRBD2 (7 bases). Sequencing ends 3 residues short of the CDR3 end; the germline J gene provides the rest. Trimming left V 6 bases short and J 3 bases short, with 17 bases between. From germline, CDR1 is DFQATT and CDR2 SNEGSKA (reference sequence). The CDR3 runs 14 residues.

This clone was recorded many times. The sequence runs out 3 residues before the end of the CDR3; the remainder is reconstructed from the germline J gene. V is TRBV5-6 and J is TRBJ1-2; 8 nucleotides agree with TRBD1. Germline lookup yields CDR1 SGHDT and CDR2 YYEEEE. Germline trimming cut 0 bases from V and 5 bases from J; bases unmatched to any gene: 3. The CDR3 is 14 amino acids. The CDR3 loop reads CASSLVDREYGYTF. The CDR3 bases that were read are TGTGCCAGCAGCTTGGTGGACAGGGAATATGGC.

About this clone: From the germline J gene comes the end of the CDR3, since the read stops 3 residues before it. The genes are TRBV10-2 and TRBJ2-2, with TRBD2 matching 10 bases. CDR3 length equals 13 residues. Germline V lookup: CDR1 WSHSY, CDR2 SAAADI. V shed 11 bases, J shed 9 bases, and the junction held 9 bases outside the gene matches. The CDR3 loop is CAVSSGRGRELFF. The CDR3 bases that were read are TGCGCCGTATCTAGCGGGAGAGGCCGGGAG.

This clone was detected ten times or more. Sequencing ends 3 residues short of the CDR3 end; the germline J gene provides the rest. The gene calls are TRBV6-1 and TRBJ2-7; D is perhaps TRBD1 (7 bases). Germline V gene lookup returns CDR1 MNHNS and CDR2 SASEGT. V gave up 4 bases and J gave up 3 bases, with 16 bases separating them. The length of the CDR3 is 15 residues. The CDR3 loop is CASSGGGTANYEQYF. The sequenced part of the CDR3 DNA is TGTGCCAGCAGTGGAGGGGGGACAGCCAACTACGAG.

This clone was seen many times. The CDR3 end is not reached by the read, which stops 3 residues before it; the germline J gene fills it in. The V gene is TRBV7-3, the J gene TRBJ2-1, with 10 bases matching TRBD2. From germline, CDR1 is SGHTA and CDR2 FQGTGA. The CDR3 is 17 residues long. Trimming removed 5 bases from V and 4 bases from J; junction bases left unmatched: 11. The CDR3 protein is CASSPMVRTSGYNEQFF. CDR3 DNA (partial): TGTGCCAGCAGCCCAATGGTTCGGACTAGCGGATACAATGAG.

Many counts were recorded for this clone. The read gets to within 3 residues of the CDR3 end, and the germline J gene fills in the rest. The chain recombines TRBV7-9 with TRBJ2-7; D not resolved. Looked up from germline, CDR1 is SEHNR and CDR2 is FQNEAQ (reference sequence). V lost 5 bases, J lost 2 bases, and 13 bases lay in between. The CDR3 sequence is 14 residues long. CDR3 sequence: CASSELSLPYEQYF. CDR3 DNA (partial): TGTGCCAGCAGCGAACTTAGTCTTCCCTACGAG.

At least ten counts were recorded for this clone. The read gets to within 3 residues of the CDR3 end, and the germline J gene fills in the rest. The genes are TRBV7-2 and TRBJ2-7, with D possibly being TRBD1 (5 bases). Looked up from germline, CDR1 is SGHTA and CDR2 is FQGNSA. The CDR3 totals 14 residues. V lost 2 bases, J lost 3 bases, and 11 bases lay in between. The CDR3 spells CASSLFGRDYEQYF. CDR3 DNA, as far as it was read: TGTGCCAGCAGCTTATTTGGCAGGGACTACGAG.

This clone appeared many times. The missing CDR3 end, 3 residues past where the read stops, is filled in from the germline J gene. This rearrangement joins TRBV6-4 to TRBJ1-5; 7 bases line up with TRBD1. V lost 0 bases and J lost 0; bases outside the gene matches: 11. The CDR3 runs 19 residues. Germline V gives CDR1 MRHNA, CDR2 SNTAGT. The sequenced part of the CDR3 DNA is TGTGCCAGCAGTGACTCCGCTCGGGACAGAGCCTATAGCAATCAGCCC. Translation: CASSDSARDRAYSNQP. The full CDR3 sequence reads CASSDSARDRAYSNQPQHF.

Ten or more counts support this clone. The CDR3 goes on 3 residues after the read ends, and that part is filled in from the germline J gene. This chain connects TRBV3-1 (or the pseudogene TRBV3-2) to TRBJ2-5; 7 bases agree with TRBD1. Germline CDR1 and CDR2: LGHDT and YNNKEL (reference sequence). Trimming took 4 bases from V and 4 from J; bases not matched to a gene: 3. The CDR3 contains 13 residues. CDR3 region: CASSRRGRETQYF. Partial CDR3 DNA: TGTGCCAGCAGCCGCAGGGGGAGAGAGACC.

This clone has a handful of counts. The junction departs from germline at one end; a sequencing error may be responsible. From the germline J gene comes the end of the CDR3, since the read stops 3 residues before it. Other DNA sequences in the same sample also yield this CDR3. The chain couples TRBV29-1 to TRBJ1-2; 7 nucleotides line up with TRBD1. Germline V gene lookup returns CDR1 SQVTM and CDR2 ANQGSEA. The CDR3 runs 14 residues. CDR3: CSVAEGAGNYGYTF. The CDR3 bases that were read are TGCAGTGTTGCGGAGGGGGCGGGAAACTATGGC.

This clone came up many times. Coverage ceases 3 residues before the CDR3 finishes, and the germline J gene fills in the end. The gene calls are TRBV7-8 and TRBJ2-3, with D hard to call. The CDR3 spans 13 residues. Germline assignment: CDR1 SGHVS and CDR2 FQNEAQ. V gave up 5 bases and J gave up 4 bases, with 10 bases separating them. The part of the CDR3 DNA that was read is TGTGCCAGCAGCAACCGTCGGGCAGATACG. This translates into CASSNRRADT. The whole CDR3 protein reads CASSNRRADTQYF.

The table lists this clone with many counts. The sequenced fragment ends 3 residues before the CDR3 boundary, so the rest is inferred from the germline J gene. The chain uses TRBV13 and TRBJ2-7; TRBD1 matches at 9 bases. Looked up from germline, CDR1 is PRHDT and CDR2 is FYEKMQ (reference sequence). V lost 1 base, J lost 4 bases, and 11 bases stayed unmatched. This CDR3 contains 17 residues. CDR3 DNA (partial): TGTGCCAGCAGCTTAGATCGGGGACAGGGTGGTCTGTACGAG. It specifies CASSLDRGQGGLYE. The complete CDR3 protein is CASSLDRGQGGLYEQYF. Together with reference TRBV13 and TRBJ2-7, the CDR3 gives the full variable domain: AAGVIQSPRHLIKEKRETATLKCYPIPRHDTVYWYQQGPGQDPQFLISFYEKMQSDKGSIPDRFSAQQFSDYHSELNMSSLELGDSALYFCASSLDRGQGGLYEQYFGPGTRLTVT.

This clone was seen ten or more times. From the germline J gene comes the end of the CDR3, since the read stops 3 residues before it. The V gene is TRBV11-2, the J gene TRBJ1-2, with TRBD1 matching over 8 bases. The CDR3 spans 15 residues. Germline assignment: CDR1 SGHAT and CDR2 FQNNGV. CDR3 sequence reads: CASSTDSGTGGGYTF. The CDR3 DNA, read in part, is TGTGCCAGCAGCACCGATTCCGGGACAGGAGGAGGC.

In this sample, this clone turned up many times. The missing CDR3 end, 3 residues past where the read stops, is filled in from the germline J gene. The J gene is TRBJ2-3, the V gene TRBV28, with 12 bases aligning to TRBD2. The J segment lost 4 bases and the V segment lost 8 bases, leaving 10 bases of the junction unmatched. Looked up from germline, CDR1 is MDHEN and CDR2 is SYDVKM. This CDR3 is built from 16 residues. The covered CDR3 bases are TGTGCCAGCGGACCTAGCGGGAGGGGTGGAGCAGATACG. It is translated as CASGPSGRGGADT. The full CDR3 protein is CASGPSGRGGADTQYF.

The sample holds many counts of this clone. The read ends 3 residues before the CDR3 terminus; that terminus is restored from the germline J gene. The V and J genes are TRBV14 and TRBJ1-2; tentatively, D is TRBD1 (5 bases). There are 15 residues in the CDR3. The V gene's germline CDR1 is SGHDN and CDR2 FVKESK. V shed 0 bases and J shed 2 bases, with 10 bases lying between them. The CDR3 DNA, read in part, is TGTGCCAGCAGCCAAGATCGACAGACCAACTATGGC. Its protein product is CASSQDRQTNYG. The complete CDR3 sequence is CASSQDRQTNYGYTF. The full variable domain, completed using reference TRBV14 and TRBJ1-2, is EAGVTQFPSHSVIEKGQTVTLRCDPISGHDNLYWYRRVMGKEIKFLLHFVKESKQDESGMPNNRFLAERTGGTYSTLKVQPAELEDSGVYFCASSQDRQTNYGYTFGSGTRLTVV.

Details on this clone: The CDR3 end falls 3 residues outside the read, so it is completed with the germline J gene. The genes are TRBV10-2 and TRBJ2-1; a possible D gene is TRBD1 (5 bases). V was trimmed by 10 bases and J by 5 bases, leaving 9 bases between them. The germline V gene encodes CDR1 WSHSY and CDR2 SAAADI. The length of the CDR3 is 11 residues. The CDR3 here is CATQGHNEQFF. The part of the CDR3 DNA that was read is TGCGCCACCCAGGGTCACAATGAG.